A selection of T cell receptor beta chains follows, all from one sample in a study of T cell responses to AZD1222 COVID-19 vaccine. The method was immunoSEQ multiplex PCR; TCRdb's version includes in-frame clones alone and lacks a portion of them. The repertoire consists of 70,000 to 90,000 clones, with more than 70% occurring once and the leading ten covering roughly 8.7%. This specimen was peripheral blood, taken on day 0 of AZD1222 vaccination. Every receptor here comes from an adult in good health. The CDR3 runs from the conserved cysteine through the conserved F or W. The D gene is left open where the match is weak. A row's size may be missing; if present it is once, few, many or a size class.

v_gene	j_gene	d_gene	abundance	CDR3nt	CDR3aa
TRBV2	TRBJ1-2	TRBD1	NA	TGTGCCAGCAGTGACAATGGGGTTAACCCAGGGGGCATCAACTATGGCTACACCTTC	CASSDNGVNPGGINYGYTF
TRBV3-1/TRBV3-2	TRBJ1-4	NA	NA	TGTGCCAGCAGCCAGGGTGAAAAACTGTTTTTT	CASSQGEKLFF
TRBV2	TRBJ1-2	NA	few	TGTGCCAGCAGTGAAAACGGGGGTTATGGCTACACCTTC	CASSENGGYGYTF
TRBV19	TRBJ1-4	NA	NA	TGTGCCAGCTCAGCCGTCCTCAATGAAAAACTGTTTTTT	CASSAVLNEKLFF
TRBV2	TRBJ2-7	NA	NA	TGTGCCAGCAGTGTAAGTCTAGCTGTCGAGCAGTACTTC	CASSVSLAVEQYF
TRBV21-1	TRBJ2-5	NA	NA	TGTGCCAGCAGCAAGGGACCCCTGAACGGGACTAGCGAGTTCAAAATACAAGAGACCCAGTACTTC	CASSKGPLNGTSEFKIQETQYF
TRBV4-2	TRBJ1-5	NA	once	TGTGCCAGCAGCCAGGACCCAGGGCTTCAGGGGTATCAGCCCCAGCATTTT	CASSQDPGLQGYQPQHF
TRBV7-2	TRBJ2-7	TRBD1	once	TGTGCCAGCAGCCCATGGACAGGGATGGGGGAGCAGTACTTC	CASSPWTGMGEQYF
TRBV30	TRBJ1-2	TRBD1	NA	TGTGCCTGGGACCCCCAGGGCAGGGGGCATAGCTATGGCTACACCTTC	CAWDPQGRGHSYGYTF
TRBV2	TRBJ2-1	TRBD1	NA	TGTGCCAGCAGGCCCAGCCGTACGATGGGACAGGGGGTCGGTCGGGAGCCGTTCTTC	CASRPSRTMGQGVGREPFF
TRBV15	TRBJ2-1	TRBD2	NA	TGTGCCACCAGCAGAAGACTAGCGGGGGTGGAAAATGAGCAGTTCTTC	CATSRRLAGVENEQFF
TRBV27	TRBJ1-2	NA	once	TGTGCCAGCAGAAGAGGGTGGGGGTATGGCTACACCTTC	CASRRGWGYGYTF
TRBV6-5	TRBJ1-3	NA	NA	TGTGCCAGCAGTTATAAGAAGGGGTCTGGAAACACCATATATTTT	CASSYKKGSGNTIYF
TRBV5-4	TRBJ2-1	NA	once	TGTGCCAGCAGCTTGTCGGCAGGTCAACACGGTGAGCAGTTCTTC	CASSLSAGQHGEQFF
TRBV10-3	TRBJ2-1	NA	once	TGTGCCATCAGTGAGTTCGTCGAGCGGACAGTCAATGAGCAGTTCTTC	CAISEFVERTVNEQFF
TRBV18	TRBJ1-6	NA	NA	TGTGCCAGCTCACCACTTCCCGGCTTCTCCTATAATTCACCCCTCCACTTT	CASSPLPGFSYNSPLHF
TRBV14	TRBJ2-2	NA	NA	TGTGCCAGCAGCCGGCCAGGGCCCATGGACACCGGGGAGCTGTTTTTT	CASSRPGPMDTGELFF
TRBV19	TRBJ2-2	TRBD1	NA	TGTGCCACCCGGACAGGGTACACCGGGGAGCTGTTTTTT	CATRTGYTGELFF
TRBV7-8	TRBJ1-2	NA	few	TGTGCCAGCAGCTTATTGACGGTATTGGGCTACACCTTC	CASSLLTVLGYTF
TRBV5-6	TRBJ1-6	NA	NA	TGTGCCAGCAGCTCCGACGGCGGGGCTTCACCCCTCCACTTT	CASSSDGGASPLHF
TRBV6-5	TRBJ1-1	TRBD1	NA	TGTGCCAGCTCAATAGGGGGCTGGACTGAAGCTTTCTTT	CASSIGGWTEAFF
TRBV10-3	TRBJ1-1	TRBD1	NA	TGTGCCATCAGGACAGGGGGCGGTTACACTGAAGCTTTCTTT	CAIRTGGGYTEAFF
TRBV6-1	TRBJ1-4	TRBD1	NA	TGTGCCAGCAGTGCCAAGTCGGGACAGGGTTCCTTTAATGAAAAACTGTTTTTT	CASSAKSGQGSFNEKLFF
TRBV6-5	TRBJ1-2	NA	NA	TGTGCCAGCAGTTTAGGACAGACTAACTATGGCTACACCTTC	CASSLGQTNYGYTF
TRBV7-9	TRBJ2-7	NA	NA	TGTGCCAGCAGCGAAAGGTTGGGGGACGAGCAGTACTTC	CASSERLGDEQYF
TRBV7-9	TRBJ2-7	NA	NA	TGTGCCAGCAGCTTAGAGGGTTGGGGGGATTCCGAGCAGTACTTC	CASSLEGWGDSEQYF
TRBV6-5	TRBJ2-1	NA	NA	TGTGCCAGCATCATGGGGGCTCGACGAAATGAGCAGTTCTTC	CASIMGARRNEQFF
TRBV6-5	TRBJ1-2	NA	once	TGTGCCAGCAGGGACAGCAGCAAAGGCTACACCTTC	CASRDSSKGYTF
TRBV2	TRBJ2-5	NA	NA	TGTGCCAGCATCGAAGACTACCTCTCGACCCAGTACTTC	CASIEDYLSTQYF
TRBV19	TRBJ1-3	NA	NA	TGTGCCAGTAGTACGACAGTGGCTAGCTCTGGAAACACCATATATTTT	CASSTTVASSGNTIYF
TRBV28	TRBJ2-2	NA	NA	TGTGCCAGCAGTCCCGGTCACACCGGGGAGCTGTTTTTT	CASSPGHTGELFF
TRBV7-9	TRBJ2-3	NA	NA	TGTGCCAGCAGCCGATGGACACCAACAAGCACAGATACGCAGTATTTT	CASSRWTPTSTDTQYF
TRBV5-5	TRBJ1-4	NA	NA	TGTGCCAGCTACAGAGGACCTAATGAAAAACTGTTTTTT	CASYRGPNEKLFF
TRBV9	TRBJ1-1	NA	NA	TGTGCCAGCAGCGTAGGAGCAGGGGCTGGGAACACTGAAGCTTTCTTT	CASSVGAGAGNTEAFF
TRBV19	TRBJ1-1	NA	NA	TGTGCCAGTAGTCCCCCGGGGGCAGCATATCCTATACTTTACACTGAAGCTTTCTTT	CASSPPGAAYPILYTEAFF
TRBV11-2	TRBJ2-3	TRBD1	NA	TGTGCCAGCAGCCCAAACGCCGGGACAGGGTTCTCAGATACGCAGTATTTT	CASSPNAGTGFSDTQYF
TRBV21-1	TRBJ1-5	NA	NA	TGTGCCAGCAGCAAAGCGGGACAGGGGGGGAGCAATCAGCCCCAGCATTTT	CASSKAGQGGSNQPQHF
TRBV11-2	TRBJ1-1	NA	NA	TGTGCCAGCAGCTCACACGGAGGTGGGTGGGGAATCAACACTGAAGCTTTCTTT	CASSSHGGGWGINTEAFF
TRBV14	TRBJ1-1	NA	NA	TGTGCCAGCAGCCAATTTCCGGAGAACACTGAAGCTTTCTTT	CASSQFPENTEAFF
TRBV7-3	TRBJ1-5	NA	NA	TGTGCCAGCAGCTTAGGTCCTAGGCAGCCCCAGCATTTT	CASSLGPRQPQHF
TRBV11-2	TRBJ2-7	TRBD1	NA	TGTGCCAGCAGCCAACAGACAGGGATTAGTCGCGAGCAGTACTTC	CASSQQTGISREQYF
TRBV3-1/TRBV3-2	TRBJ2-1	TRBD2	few	TGTGCCAGCAGCCAAGATGGGGGGGAGTGGCGAACCTACAATGAGCAGTTCTTC	CASSQDGGEWRTYNEQFF
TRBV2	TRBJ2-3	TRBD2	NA	TGTGCCAGCACTGGGACTAGCGGGAGTCCCGGTACGCAGTATTTT	CASTGTSGSPGTQYF
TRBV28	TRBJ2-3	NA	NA	TGTGCCAGCAGTCTCCCCGCTAGCACAGATACGCAGTATTTT	CASSLPASTDTQYF
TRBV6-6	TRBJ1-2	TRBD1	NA	TGTGCCAGCAGTTACCTTAGGACAGGGAGTACCTATGGCTACACCTTC	CASSYLRTGSTYGYTF
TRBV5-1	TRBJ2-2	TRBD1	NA	TGCGCCAGCCGGGACAGGGTTACGAACACCGGGGAGCTGTTTTTT	CASRDRVTNTGELFF